This is a list of T cell receptor beta chains from one sample in a study of molecular identifiers for immune sequencing clone quantification. TCRdb recomputed calls from the PCR reads with MiXCR, one row per CDR3 protein. Of hundreds of thousands of distinct CDR3 sequences detected, just under 20% appear once; the ten largest clones hold roughly 0.9%. The sequencing sample was made of naive CD8+ T cells from blood, with Jurkat cell RNA spiked in. Receptors originate from a human donor in good health. Some libraries in this study had Jurkat cell RNA spiked in. The CDR3 runs from the conserved cysteine through the conserved F or W. The D gene is left open where the match is weak. A row's size may be missing; if present it is once, few, many or a size class.

V gene	clone size	J gene	D gene	CDR3 DNA	CDR3 protein
TRBV4-3	many	TRBJ2-1	.	TGCGCCAGCAGCCAAGTGGGGCAGGGCAATGAGCAGTTCTTC	CASSQVGQGNEQFF
TRBV30	few	TRBJ1-2	.	TGTGCCTGGAGTGTAATCAATAGGACCCCCTTC	CAWSVINRTPF
TRBV6-6	many	TRBJ2-3	.	TGTGCCAGCAGCCGTTTCACAGATACGCAGTATTTT	CASSRFTDTQYF
TRBV5-1	.	TRBJ2-7	TRBD2	TGCGCCAGCAGCTTAGTGCTAGCGGCGCCCCCCTACGAGCAGTACTTC	CASSLVLAAPPYEQYF
TRBV6-5	.	TRBJ2-7	.	TGTGCCAGCAGTTACGTAGAGGGGGGTAGCGACGAGCTGTACTTC	CASSYVEGGSDELYF
TRBV30	.	TRBJ2-7	.	TGTGCCTGGAGGGAAACAGGGTCGGACGAGCAGTACTTC	CAWRETGSDEQYF
TRBV4-1	many	TRBJ1-5	.	TGCGCCAGCAGCCCTAGCTATAGCAATCAGCCCCAGCATTTT	CASSPSYSNQPQHF
TRBV10-2	many	TRBJ1-1	.	TGCGCCAGCAGTGCGACCCTCCCGGGCACTGAAGCTTTCTTT	CASSATLPGTEAFF
TRBV5-3	.	TRBJ2-6	.	TGTGCCAGCAGCTTATGGGACGCCCTCCAATCTGGGGCCAACGTCCTGACTTTC	CASSLWDALQSGANVLTF
TRBV7-2	.	TRBJ2-7	TRBD1	TGTGCCAGCAGCCCCATTGGGACAGGGGCTTCCTACGAGCAGTACTTC	CASSPIGTGASYEQYF
TRBV29-1	many	TRBJ2-7	TRBD2	TGCAGCGTTCGGACTAGCAGATACGAGCAGTACTTC	CSVRTSRYEQYF
TRBV7-6	many	TRBJ2-5	.	TGTGCCAGCAGCTTACGGACAGGGAGGGCGCAAGAGACCCAGTACTTC	CASSLRTGRAQETQYF
TRBV7-2	many	TRBJ2-7	TRBD2	TGTGCCAGCAGCCTGCAGGGACTAGCGGGAGCCACCTACGAGCAGTACTTC	CASSLQGLAGATYEQYF
TRBV7-9	many	TRBJ2-1	TRBD2	TGTGCCAGCAGCTTAACTAGCGGATTGGAGCAGTTCTTC	CASSLTSGLEQFF
TRBV4-3	many	TRBJ2-7	.	TGCGCCAGCAGCCAAGATATAGGTTACGAGCAGTACTTC	CASSQDIGYEQYF
TRBV7-2	many	TRBJ2-4	.	TGTGCCAGCAGCTTAGTTTGGGCAGGATCGGATATTCAGTACTTC	CASSLVWAGSDIQYF
TRBV9	few	TRBJ2-5	.	TGTGCCAGCAGCGTAGACGGGGAGACCCAGTACTTC	CASSVDGETQYF
TRBV7-9	many	TRBJ2-7	TRBD1	TGTGCCAGCAGCTTAGGCGAGGGGGCTACTTTCTACGAGCAGTACTTC	CASSLGEGATFYEQYF
TRBV9	.	TRBJ2-2	TRBD2	TGTGCCAGCAGCGCGGGAGGGGACTGGGGTACCGGGGAGCTGTTTTTT	CASSAGGDWGTGELFF
TRBV7-9	few	TRBJ1-2	.	TGTGCCAGCACCCAAGGAGGGTTGGGCTACACCTTC	CASTQGGLGYTF
TRBV9	few	TRBJ1-1	TRBD1	TGTGCCAGCAGCGTAGAAGGGACAGGGGGGGCGGCCACTGAAGCTTTCTTT	CASSVEGTGGAATEAFF
TRBV27	few	TRBJ1-6	.	TGTGCCAGCAGTTCCCAGGATAAGTGGGGGGCCCTCCACTTT	CASSSQDKWGALHF
TRBV20-1	many	TRBJ2-7	.	TGCAGTGCCCCCGACAGTCAAGACCTCTCCTACGAGCAGTACTTC	CSAPDSQDLSYEQYF
TRBV4-3	few	TRBJ2-4	TRBD1	TGCGCCAGCAGCCAGGGGGACAGGGGGCGCTTCCCCGCAGGAAACATTCAGTACTTC	CASSQGDRGRFPAGNIQYF
TRBV6-6	.	TRBJ2-7	.	TGTGCCAGCGGACTCGGCGACCACGAGCAGTACTTC	CASGLGDHEQYF
TRBV4-3	.	TRBJ2-2	TRBD2	TGCGCCAGCAGCCAAGATCGGGGCCGGGGACTAGCGGGGGGGCCCGGGGAGCTGTTTTTT	CASSQDRGRGLAGGPGELFF
TRBV4-3	many	TRBJ2-1	TRBD2	TGCGCCAGCAGCCAAGATACCAGCGGGGGATACAATGAGCAGTTCTTC	CASSQDTSGGYNEQFF
TRBV6-5	few	TRBJ1-1	.	TGTGCCAGCAGTTACCAGGCAGAGGCGAACACTGAAGCTTTCTTT	CASSYQAEANTEAFF
TRBV6-2/TRBV6-3	.	TRBJ2-7	.	TGTGCCAGCAGTACGCCCGGGACCCTTGGGGAGCAGTACTTC	CASSTPGTLGEQYF
TRBV12-5	few	TRBJ2-7	.	TGTGCTAGTGGTCCTGACGGCTACGAGCAGTACTTC	CASGPDGYEQYF
TRBV7-7	few	TRBJ2-5	TRBD2	TGTGCCAGCAGCTTCATGGGGGCGGGGGGCGAGACCCAGTACTTC	CASSFMGAGGETQYF
TRBV30	.	TRBJ1-2	.	TGTGCCTGGATACCGGGGCGAAACTATGGCTACACCTTC	CAWIPGRNYGYTF
TRBV11-2	many	TRBJ2-4	TRBD2	TGTGCCAGCAGCTTAGGGGTAGCGGGAGTGGACAAAAACATTCAGTACTTC	CASSLGVAGVDKNIQYF
TRBV29-1	many	TRBJ2-7	.	TGCAGCGTTGAAGATCCCGGCAGGGGCACTGCGTTC	CSVEDPGRGTAF
TRBV27	many	TRBJ2-7	.	TGTGCCACCAGACGGGGCTACGAGCAGTACTTC	CATRRGYEQYF
TRBV13	few	TRBJ2-7	TRBD1	TGTGCCAGCAGCCCCCGGGACAGGGACCACGAGCAGTACTTC	CASSPRDRDHEQYF
TRBV10-2	few	TRBJ2-7	TRBD2	TGCGCCAGCAGTGGAAGGGATGCGGGAGCGTCCGACGAGCAGTACTTC	CASSGRDAGASDEQYF
TRBV4-1	many	TRBJ2-5	.	TGCGCCAGCAGCCAAGATCGCAGGCAAGAGACCCAGTACTTC	CASSQDRRQETQYF